A selection of T cell receptor beta chains follows, all from one sample in a study of neoadjuvant nivolumab and ipilimumab in lung cancer. TCRdb's copy holds only in-frame clones and misses some; the assay was immunoSEQ multiplex PCR. The sample has tens of thousands of clones, approximately 77% seen once; the top ten hold roughly 23%. The material sequenced was peripheral blood, taken before neoadjuvant nivolumab, alone or with ipilimumab. The receptors originated from an adult with non-small cell lung cancer. CDR3s include the opening cysteine and the closing phenylalanine or tryptophan. Fields, in order: D gene, clone size, V gene, J gene, CDR3 length, CDR3 DNA, CDR3 protein. The D gene is left open where the match is weak. For some rows the clone size is stated as once, few or many, or as a class when expanded; others skip it.

TRBD1	-	TRBV2	TRBJ2-3	15	TGTGCCAGCAGTGAAGGGGACAGGGGGCCAGATACGCAGTATTTT	CASSEGDRGPDTQYF
TRBD1	-	TRBV5-6	TRBJ2-2	15	TGTGCCAGCAGCTTCGGGACAGGGAAACACGGGGAGCTGTTTTTT	CASSFGTGKHGELFF
-	few	TRBV2	TRBJ2-3	12	TGTGCCAGCAGGCGAAGCACAGATACGCAGTATTTT	CASRRSTDTQYF
-	-	TRBV7-7	TRBJ2-3	15	TGTGCTAGCAGCTTAGACGCAGGTAGCACAGATACGCAGTATTTT	CASSLDAGSTDTQYF
TRBD1	-	TRBV7-9	TRBJ1-2	17	TGTGCCAGCAGCAAAATTCCCGGGACAGTAACTAACTATGGCTACACCTTC	CASSKIPGTVTNYGYTF
-	-	TRBV9	TRBJ2-1	12	TGTGCCAGCAGCGTAGTAGGGCGGGAGCAGTTCTTC	CASSVVGREQFF
TRBD1	-	TRBV7-3	TRBJ2-5	14	TGTGCCAGCAGCTTGGACAGGGGACAAGAGACCCAGTACTTC	CASSLDRGQETQYF
-	-	TRBV7-3	TRBJ2-1	13	TGTGCCAGCAGCTTGCGGCCCAGTGGTGAGCAGTTCTTC	CASSLRPSGEQFF
-	-	TRBV7-9	TRBJ2-7	14	TGTGCCAGCAGCTTAGAAGCTGACTCCTACGAGCAGTACTTC	CASSLEADSYEQYF
-	-	TRBV5-1	TRBJ2-3	15	TGCGCCAGCAGCTTGTCTAGGGGTTATGGAGATACGCAGTATTTT	CASSLSRGYGDTQYF
TRBD1	-	TRBV7-2	TRBJ1-1	15	TGTGCCAGCAGCTTGGAACGGACAGGCTGGGCTGAAGCTTTCTTT	CASSLERTGWAEAFF
TRBD1	-	TRBV7-3	TRBJ2-1	15	TGTGCCAGCAGCTTAGTTGGGACAGGGTATAATGAGCAGTTCTTC	CASSLVGTGYNEQFF
-	-	TRBV30	TRBJ2-2	12	TGTGCCTGGAGCGATATATCCGGGGAGCTGTTTTTT	CAWSDISGELFF
-	few	TRBV7-9	TRBJ2-5	14	TGTGCCAGCAGCCCCCCACAAACCCAGCCGACCCAGTACTTC	CASSPPQTQPTQYF
TRBD1	-	TRBV5-1	TRBJ2-1	16	TGCGCCAGCAGCCTGGCAGGACAGGGGCCCGTGGATGAGCAGTTCTTC	CASSLAGQGPVDEQFF
-	-	TRBV29-1	TRBJ2-6	16	TGCAGCGTCTTACAGGGAGGCAGTGGTGGGGCCAACGTCCTGACTTTC	CSVLQGGSGGANVLTF
-	-	TRBV4-2	TRBJ2-1	17	TGTGCCAGCAGCCAAGAGGGGAAGCGGAGCTCCTACAATGAGCAGTTCTTC	CASSQEGKRSSYNEQFF
-	-	TRBV7-3	TRBJ2-1	15	TGTGCCAGCAGCTTACTAGTGGACATCATGAATGAGCAGTTCTTC	CASSLLVDIMNEQFF
-	-	TRBV7-2	TRBJ1-2	13	TGTGCCAGCAGCTTCCGGGATTCATATGGCTACACCTTC	CASSFRDSYGYTF
TRBD1	once	TRBV9	TRBJ2-3	14	TGTGCCAGCAGCGCGGGACAGAAGAACTATGGGCAGTATTTT	CASSAGQKNYGQYF
TRBD2	once	TRBV5-1	TRBJ2-2	16	TGCGCCAGCAGCTTGTTCAGCGGGAGTGGAGCCGGGGAGCTGTTTTTT	CASSLFSGSGAGELFF
TRBD1	-	TRBV14	TRBJ2-2	16	TGTGCCAGCAGCCGACCGGGACAGACGAACACCGGGGAGCTGTTTTTT	CASSRPGQTNTGELFF
TRBD2	-	TRBV9	TRBJ2-1	15	TGTGCCAGCAGCTCTCAAACGGGACTAGCGGCTCTGCAGTTCTTC	CASSSQTGLAALQFF
-	-	TRBV7-9	TRBJ2-5	14	TGTGCCAGCAGTAATCAGGGGGGTCAAGAGACCCAGTACTTC	CASSNQGGQETQYF
TRBD1	few	TRBV27	TRBJ1-1	14	TGTGCCAGCAGCCCGGGACAGGGGGCGACTGAAGCTTTCTTT	CASSPGQGATEAFF
-	once	TRBV11-1	TRBJ2-4	16	TGTGCCAGCAGCCGTCGAGGGGGGCGCGGGGTGAACATTCAGTACTTC	CASSRRGGRGVNIQYF
TRBD1	-	TRBV7-7	TRBJ1-3	13	TGTGCTAGCAGCCCAGTCGGGACAGGGGATCATCATTTT	CASSPVGTGDHHF
-	-	TRBV7-9	TRBJ2-7	13	TGTGCCAGCAGCTTAAGCAGGAGCTACGAGCAGTACTTC	CASSLSRSYEQYF
-	-	TRBV30	TRBJ2-6	18	TGTGCCTGGAGTGTCCCAGGGGTGGGGAGCTCTGGGGCCAACGTCCTGACTTTC	CAWSVPGVGSSGANVLTF
-	-	TRBV5-4	TRBJ1-2	15	TGTGCCAGCAGCCTACGGACGGAATTTGGGTATGGCTACACCTTC	CASSLRTEFGYGYTF
TRBD1	once	TRBV5-5	TRBJ2-2	16	TGTGCCAGCAGCTTGGAAGGGACAGGGGCCACCGGGGAGCTGTTTTTT	CASSLEGTGATGELFF
-	-	TRBV15	TRBJ2-2	15	TGTGCCACCAGCAGAGCTCAGTTGGCCGCCGGGGAGCTGTTTTTT	CATSRAQLAAGELFF
TRBD2	-	TRBV19	TRBJ2-7	15	TGTGCCAGTAGTCCGGGTAGCGGGAGGGCCAACGAGCAGTACTTC	CASSPGSGRANEQYF
-	-	TRBV11-2	TRBJ2-1	14	TGTGCCAGCAGCTTAAGTACGCTGTCCAATGAGCAGTTCTTC	CASSLSTLSNEQFF
-	-	TRBV9	TRBJ2-7	15	TGTGCCAGCAGCGTAGGTCCAGGGGCATCCTACGAGCAGTACTTC	CASSVGPGASYEQYF
TRBD1	once	TRBV6-5	TRBJ2-7	14	TGTGCCAGCAGTTCCGGGACAGGGCTCTACGAGCAGTACTTC	CASSSGTGLYEQYF
-	-	TRBV5-1	TRBJ2-7	14	TGCGCCAGCAGCTTGGACCCCCCTACGGGGGAGCAGTACTTC	CASSLDPPTGEQYF
-	-	TRBV18	TRBJ1-5	15	TGTGCCAGCTCACCAAACACAGGGAGCAATCAGCCCCAGCATTTT	CASSPNTGSNQPQHF
-	-	TRBV7-6	TRBJ1-1	14	TGTGCCAGCAGCTTGCGGGGGCTGAACACTGAAGCTTTCTTT	CASSLRGLNTEAFF
-	few	TRBV5-1	TRBJ2-3	16	TGCGCCAGCAGCTTGGTAAAGCGGACTTCCACAGATACGCAGTATTTT	CASSLVKRTSTDTQYF
-	-	TRBV4-1	TRBJ2-4	15	TGCGCCAGCAGCCTCCTCAACCTAGCCAAAAACATTCAGTACTTC	CASSLLNLAKNIQYF
-	-	TRBV11-3	TRBJ2-2	15	TGTGCCAGCAGCCTAGGGTCCTCGCCCACCGGGGAGCTGTTTTTT	CASSLGSSPTGELFF
TRBD2	-	TRBV7-2	TRBJ2-7	16	TGTGCCAGCAGCTTAGGGGTTGTTCAGGGAGGGGAAGAGCAGTACTTC	CASSLGVVQGGEEQYF
-	-	TRBV7-8	TRBJ2-1	14	TGTGCCAGCAGCTTAGGGGTGACCTACAATGAGCAGTTCTTC	CASSLGVTYNEQFF
-	-	TRBV5-1	TRBJ2-7	14	TGCGCCAGCAGCTTGGAGGCCCTACCCTACGAGCAGTACTTC	CASSLEALPYEQYF
-	-	TRBV9	TRBJ2-3	14	TGTGCCAGCAGCGCTGGTGTTAGCACAGATACGCAGTATTTT	CASSAGVSTDTQYF
TRBD2	-	TRBV30	TRBJ2-1	15	TGTGCCTGGAGTTCCGGGACTAGCCCCTCCAATGAGCAGTTCTTC	CAWSSGTSPSNEQFF
TRBD1	-	TRBV9	TRBJ2-5	14	TGTGCCAGCAGCCTCCTGACAGGGGGAGAGACCCAGTACTTC	CASSLLTGGETQYF
-	-	TRBV30	TRBJ2-2	12	TGTGCCTGGGACTCGAACACCGGGGAGCTGTTTTTT	CAWDSNTGELFF
TRBD1	-	TRBV7-9	TRBJ1-2	14	TGTGCCAGCAGCTTCTCAGGGGGCGCGTTTGGCTACACCTTC	CASSFSGGAFGYTF
TRBD2	-	TRBV4-1	TRBJ2-3	16	TGCGCCAGCAGCCAAGTATCAGGACTAGCAACAGATACGCAGTATTTT	CASSQVSGLATDTQYF
TRBD2	-	TRBV2	TRBJ2-7	15	TGTGCCAGCAGTACTGAACTAGCGGGAGCCGACGAGCAGTACTTC	CASSTELAGADEQYF
-	-	TRBV4-2	TRBJ2-3	16	TGTGCCAGCAGCCAGGGGTTGGGCGGGAGCACAGATACGCAGTATTTT	CASSQGLGGSTDTQYF
-	-	TRBV19	TRBJ1-1	15	TGTGCCAGTAGTATAGAGGGGGGCGCGGACACTGAAGCTTTCTTT	CASSIEGGADTEAFF